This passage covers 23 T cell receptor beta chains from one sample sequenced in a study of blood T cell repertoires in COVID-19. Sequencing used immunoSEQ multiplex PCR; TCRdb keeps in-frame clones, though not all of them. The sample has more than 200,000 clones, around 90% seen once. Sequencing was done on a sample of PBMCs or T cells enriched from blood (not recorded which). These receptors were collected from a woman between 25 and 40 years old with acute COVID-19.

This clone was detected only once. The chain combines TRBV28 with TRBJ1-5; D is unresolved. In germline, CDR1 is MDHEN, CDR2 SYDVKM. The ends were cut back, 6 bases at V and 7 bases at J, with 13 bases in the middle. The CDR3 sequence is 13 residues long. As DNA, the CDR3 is TGTGCCAGCAGCCGCGTAAAATTCCAGCCCCAGCATTTT. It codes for CASSRVKFQPQHF. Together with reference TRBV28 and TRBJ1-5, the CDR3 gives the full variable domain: DVKVTQSSRYLVKRTGEKVFLECVQDMDHENMFWYRQDPGLGLRLIYFSYDVKMKEKGDIPEGYSVSREKKERFSLILESASTNQTSMYLCASSRVKFQPQHFGDGTRLSIL.

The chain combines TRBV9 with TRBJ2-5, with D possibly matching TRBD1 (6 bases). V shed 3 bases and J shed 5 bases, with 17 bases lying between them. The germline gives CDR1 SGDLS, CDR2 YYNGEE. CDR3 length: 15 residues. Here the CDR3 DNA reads TGTGCCAGCAGCGGACCTGCCGGGACAAGGGAGACCCAGTACTTC. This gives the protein CASSGPAGTRETQYF.

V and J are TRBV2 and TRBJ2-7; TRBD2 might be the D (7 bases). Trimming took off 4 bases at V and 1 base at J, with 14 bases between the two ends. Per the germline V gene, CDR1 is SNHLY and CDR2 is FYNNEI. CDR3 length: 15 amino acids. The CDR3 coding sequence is TGTGCCAGCAGTGTTCGGGGGGCGCCTTCCTACGAGCAGTACTTC. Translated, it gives CASSVRGAPSYEQYF.

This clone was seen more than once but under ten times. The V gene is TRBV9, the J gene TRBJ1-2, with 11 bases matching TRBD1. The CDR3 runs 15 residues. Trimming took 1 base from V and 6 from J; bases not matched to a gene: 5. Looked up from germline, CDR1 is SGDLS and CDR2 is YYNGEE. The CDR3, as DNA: TGTGCCAGCAGCGTACACCAGGGACAGGGGGATGGCTACACCTTC. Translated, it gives CASSVHQGQGDGYTF.

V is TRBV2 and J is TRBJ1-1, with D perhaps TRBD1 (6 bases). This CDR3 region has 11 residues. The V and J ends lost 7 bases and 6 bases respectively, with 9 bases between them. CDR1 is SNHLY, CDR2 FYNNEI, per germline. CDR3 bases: TGTGCCAGCAAAGGGGGAGCTGAAGCTTTCTTT. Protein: CASKGGAEAFF.

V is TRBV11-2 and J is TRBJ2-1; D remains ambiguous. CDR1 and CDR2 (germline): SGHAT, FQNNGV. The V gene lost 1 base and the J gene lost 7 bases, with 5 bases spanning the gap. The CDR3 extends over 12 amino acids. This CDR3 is CASSLAQNEQFF. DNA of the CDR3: TGTGCCAGCAGCTTAGCCCAGAATGAGCAGTTCTTC.

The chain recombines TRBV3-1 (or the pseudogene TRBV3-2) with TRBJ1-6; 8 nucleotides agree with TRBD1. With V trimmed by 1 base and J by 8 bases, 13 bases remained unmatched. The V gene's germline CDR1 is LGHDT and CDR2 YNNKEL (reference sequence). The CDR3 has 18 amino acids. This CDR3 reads CASSQGRQGASFYSPLHF. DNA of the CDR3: TGTGCCAGCAGCCAAGGGAGGCAGGGGGCTTCTTTTTATTCACCCCTCCACTTT.

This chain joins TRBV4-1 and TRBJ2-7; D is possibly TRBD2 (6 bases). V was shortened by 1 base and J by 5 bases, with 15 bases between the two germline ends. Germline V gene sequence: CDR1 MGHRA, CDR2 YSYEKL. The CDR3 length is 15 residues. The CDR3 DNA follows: TGCGCCAGCAGCCAAGTGTGGGCTGGCGGGGACGAGCAGTACTTC. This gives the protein CASSQVWAGGDEQYF.

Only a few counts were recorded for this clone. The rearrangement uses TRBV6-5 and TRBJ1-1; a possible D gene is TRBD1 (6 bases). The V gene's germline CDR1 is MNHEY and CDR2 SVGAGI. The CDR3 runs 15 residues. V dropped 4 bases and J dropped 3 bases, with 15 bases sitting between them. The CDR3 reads CASSSTPDSYTEAFF. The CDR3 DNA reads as TGTGCCAGCAGTTCTACACCGGACAGTTACACTGAAGCTTTCTTT.

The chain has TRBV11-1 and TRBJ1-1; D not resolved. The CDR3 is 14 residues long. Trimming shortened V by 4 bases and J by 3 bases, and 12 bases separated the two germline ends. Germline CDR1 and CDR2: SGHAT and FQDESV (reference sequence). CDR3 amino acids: CASSSPLRDTEAFF. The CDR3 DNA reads TGTGCCAGCAGCTCACCCTTACGAGACACTGAAGCTTTCTTT.

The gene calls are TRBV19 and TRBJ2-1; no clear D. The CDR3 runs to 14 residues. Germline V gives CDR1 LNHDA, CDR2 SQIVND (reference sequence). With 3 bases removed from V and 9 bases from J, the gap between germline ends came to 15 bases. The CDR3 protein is CASSIQSATGEQFF. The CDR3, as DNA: TGTGCCAGTAGTATTCAGTCTGCCACGGGTGAGCAGTTCTTC. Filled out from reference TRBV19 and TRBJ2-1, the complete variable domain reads DGGITQSPKYLFRKEGQNVTLSCEQNLNHDAMYWYRQDPGQGLRLIYYSQIVNDFQKGDIAEGYSVSREKKESFPLTVTSAQKNPTAFYLCASSIQSATGEQFFGPGTRLTVL.

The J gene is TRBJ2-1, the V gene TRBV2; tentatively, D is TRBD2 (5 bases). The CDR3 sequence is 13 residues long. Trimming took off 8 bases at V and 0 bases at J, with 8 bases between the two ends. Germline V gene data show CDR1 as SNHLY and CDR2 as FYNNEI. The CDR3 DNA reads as TGTGCCAGCGGAGGCGTCTCCTACAATGAGCAGTTCTTC. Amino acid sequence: CASGGVSYNEQFF.

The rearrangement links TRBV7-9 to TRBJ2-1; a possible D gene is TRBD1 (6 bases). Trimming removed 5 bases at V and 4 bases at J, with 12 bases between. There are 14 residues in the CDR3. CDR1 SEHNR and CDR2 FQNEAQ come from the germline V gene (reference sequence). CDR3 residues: CASSARDTYNEQFF. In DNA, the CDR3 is TGTGCCAGCAGCGCCCGGGACACATACAATGAGCAGTTCTTC.

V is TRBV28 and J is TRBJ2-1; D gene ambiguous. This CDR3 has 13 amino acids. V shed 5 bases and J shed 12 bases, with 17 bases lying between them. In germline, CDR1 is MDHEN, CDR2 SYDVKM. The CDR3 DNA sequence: TGTGCCAGCAGTGAAACCGCCAGCGAAGGGCAGTTCTTC. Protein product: CASSETASEGQFF.

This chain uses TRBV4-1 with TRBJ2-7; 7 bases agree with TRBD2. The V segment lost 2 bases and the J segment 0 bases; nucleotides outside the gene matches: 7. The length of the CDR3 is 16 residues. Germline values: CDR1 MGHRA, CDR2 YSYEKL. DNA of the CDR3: TGCGCCAGCAGCCAATATTTAGGGGACTACTCCTACGAGCAGTACTTC. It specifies CASSQYLGDYSYEQYF.

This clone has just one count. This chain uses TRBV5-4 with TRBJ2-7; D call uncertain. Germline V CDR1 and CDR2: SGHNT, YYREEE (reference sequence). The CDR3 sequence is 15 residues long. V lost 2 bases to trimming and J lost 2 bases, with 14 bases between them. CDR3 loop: CASSFDPGIPYEQYF. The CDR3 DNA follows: TGTGCCAGCAGCTTTGATCCAGGCATACCCTACGAGCAGTACTTC.

The CDR3: CASSYSTGVLLPNYGYTF. CDR3 bases: TGTGCCAGCAGTTACTCGACAGGGGTCCTACTACCGAACTATGGCTACACCTTC. V and J are TRBV6-2 or TRBV6-3 and TRBJ1-2, with 8 positions matching TRBD1. CDR1 and CDR2 from the germline V gene are MNHEY and SVGEGT. The CDR3 loop spans 18 amino acids. Losses at the gene ends were 0 bases for V and 2 bases for J; bases not matched to a gene: 11.

The CDR3 bases are TGTGCCAGCAGTGATACTAGCGGGAGTCCCTACAATGAGCAGTTCTTC. Amino acid sequence: CASSDTSGSPYNEQFF. The chain is built from TRBV25-1 and TRBJ2-1; 11 bases fit TRBD2. This CDR3 contains 16 residues. CDR1 MGHDK and CDR2 SYGVNS come from the germline V gene. The V segment lost 3 bases and the J segment 2 bases; nucleotides outside the gene matches: 3. The full variable domain, its missing parts supplied by reference TRBV25-1 and TRBJ2-1, is EADIYQTPRYLVIGTGKKITLECSQTMGHDKMYWYQQDPGMELHLIHYSYGVNSTEKGDLSSESTVSRIRTEHFPLTLESARPSHTSQYLCASSDTSGSPYNEQFFGPGTRLTVL.

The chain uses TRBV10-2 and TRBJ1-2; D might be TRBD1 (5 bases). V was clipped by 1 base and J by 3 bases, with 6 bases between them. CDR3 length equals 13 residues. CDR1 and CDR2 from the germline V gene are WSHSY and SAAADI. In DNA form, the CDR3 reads TGCGCCAGCAGTGAGTTGGGGCACTATGGCTACACCTTC. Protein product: CASSELGHYGYTF.

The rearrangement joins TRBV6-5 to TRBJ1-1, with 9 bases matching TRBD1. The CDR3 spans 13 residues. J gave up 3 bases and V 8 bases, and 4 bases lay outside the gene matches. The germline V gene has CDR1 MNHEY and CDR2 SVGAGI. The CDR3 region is CASSGQGYTEAFF. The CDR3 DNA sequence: TGTGCCAGCTCGGGACAGGGATACACTGAAGCTTTCTTT.

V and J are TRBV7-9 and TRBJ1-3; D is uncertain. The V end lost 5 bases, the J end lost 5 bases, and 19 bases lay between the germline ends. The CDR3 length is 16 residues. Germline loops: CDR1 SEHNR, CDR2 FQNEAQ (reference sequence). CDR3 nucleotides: TGTGCCAGCAGCCTCAGAACGGGGAACAGAAGAAACACCATATATTTT. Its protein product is CASSLRTGNRRNTIYF.

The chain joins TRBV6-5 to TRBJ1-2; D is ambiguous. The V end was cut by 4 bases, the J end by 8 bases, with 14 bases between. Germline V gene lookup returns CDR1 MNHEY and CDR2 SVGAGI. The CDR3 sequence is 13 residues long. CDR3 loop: CASSLTREAGYTF. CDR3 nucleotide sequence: TGTGCCAGCAGTTTAACTCGGGAAGCGGGCTACACCTTC.

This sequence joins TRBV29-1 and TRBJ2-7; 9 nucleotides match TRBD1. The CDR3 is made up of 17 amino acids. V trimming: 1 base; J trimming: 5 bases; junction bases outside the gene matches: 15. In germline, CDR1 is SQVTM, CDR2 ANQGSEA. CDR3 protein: CSVEGVAGTGIGDEQYF. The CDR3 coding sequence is TGCAGCGTTGAAGGAGTCGCCGGGACAGGGATTGGGGACGAGCAGTACTTC.